Listed below are T cell receptor beta chains from one sample, sequenced in a study of T cell responses to AZD1222 COVID-19 vaccine. Repertoires were generated with immunoSEQ multiplex PCR, while TCRdb's copy carries only in-frame clones and drops some. The data show some 150,000 clones, 85% to 95% seen once. The sequencing used peripheral blood, collected 28 days after the second AZD1222 dose. These receptors originate from an adult who received the AZD1222 COVID-19 vaccine. Each CDR3 is given with its conserved first and last residue. Size tells how often a clone was seen (once, few, many) or the class of an expanded clone, and some rows leave it out.

V gene	clone size	J gene	CDR3 protein
TRBV2	once	TRBJ2-7	CASSEGETRSYEQYF
TRBV27	.	TRBJ2-2	CASSYGLADTGELFF
TRBV7-9	medium-sized	TRBJ2-7	CASSFRDFGDYEQYF
TRBV9	.	TRBJ2-2	CASSARRDTGELFF
TRBV10-3	.	TRBJ1-1	CAIRADRGVNTEAFF
TRBV6-5	.	TRBJ2-2	CASISTTGTGELFF
TRBV9	.	TRBJ2-2	CASGGPIAGELFF
TRBV4-1	.	TRBJ2-2	CASSHANTGELFF
TRBV12-3/TRBV12-4	.	TRBJ2-3	CASSSGDTDTQYF
TRBV9	.	TRBJ2-7	CASTWGPSSYEQYF
TRBV7-8	.	TRBJ1-6	CASSLAGTGVGSPLHF
TRBV18	many	TRBJ2-1	CASSPAGYSYNEQFF
TRBV11-3	many	TRBJ1-3	CASSDGGGSGNTIYF
TRBV6-5	.	TRBJ1-1	CASRLEGRVTEAFF
TRBV7-9	.	TRBJ1-4	CASSSDTGRGNEKLFF
TRBV7-3	.	TRBJ2-5	CASSLGGALGKTQYF
TRBV28	.	TRBJ1-2	CASSWDSRYGYTF
TRBV12-5	.	TRBJ2-7	CASGLVSGGEQYF
TRBV19	.	TRBJ1-2	CASSIDRRRPGVDGYTF
TRBV5-1	.	TRBJ2-4	CASSPGQDRGNIQYF
TRBV27	.	TRBJ2-2	CASSPRQGENTGELFF
TRBV27	.	TRBJ2-7	CASSAIAGASRYEQYF